This paragraph covers one T cell receptor (beta chain) sequence. These data are taken from a study of blood T cell repertoires in COVID-19. Germline CDR1 reads MNHEY; CDR2 reads SVGAGI. Trimming took off 7 bases at V and 0 bases at J, with 13 bases between the two ends. This CDR3 is built from 15 residues. Here immunoSEQ multiplex PCR was the method, and the copy in TCRdb shows in-frame clones only, minus some. The data hold about 97,000 clones, with around 90% observed a single time. Material: peripheral blood. The chain joins TRBV6-5 to TRBJ1-3; D may be TRBD1 (5 bases). The sequence was collected from a man aged 45-65 years with active or convalescent COVID-19. In DNA, the CDR3 is TGTGCCAGCATCCGGGACTCCGACTCTGGAAACACCATATATTTT. It translates to CASIRDSDSGNTIYF.